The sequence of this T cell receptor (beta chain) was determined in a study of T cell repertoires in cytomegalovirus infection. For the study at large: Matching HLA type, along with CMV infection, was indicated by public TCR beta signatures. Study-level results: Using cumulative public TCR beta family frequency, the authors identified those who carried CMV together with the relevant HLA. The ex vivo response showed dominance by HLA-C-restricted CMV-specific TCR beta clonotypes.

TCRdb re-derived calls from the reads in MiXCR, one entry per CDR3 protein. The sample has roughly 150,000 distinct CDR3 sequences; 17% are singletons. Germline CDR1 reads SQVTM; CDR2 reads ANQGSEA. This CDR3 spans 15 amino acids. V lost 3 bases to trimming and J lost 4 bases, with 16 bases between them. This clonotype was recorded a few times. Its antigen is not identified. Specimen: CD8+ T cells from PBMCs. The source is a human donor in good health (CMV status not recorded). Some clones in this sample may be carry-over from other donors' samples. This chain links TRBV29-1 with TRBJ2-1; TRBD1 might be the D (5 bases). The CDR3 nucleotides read TGCAGCGTTGATTCCCAGGGTAAAGCTTACAATGAGCAGTTCTTC. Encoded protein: CSVDSQGKAYNEQFF.